This T cell receptor (beta chain) was identified in a study of OX40 agonist ivuxolimab in advanced cancers. Study conclusions and caveats: Certain nonresponders additionally had low normalized T-cell clonal expansion.

This CDR3 contains 15 residues. Trimming cost V 10 bases and J 3 bases; bases outside gene matches: 10. In germline, CDR1 is ENHRY, CDR2 SYGVKD. TCRdb keeps only in-frame clones here, not all; method: immunoSEQ multiplex PCR. The repertoire holds 100,000 or so clones, with approximately 85% as singletons. For this clone: Its matching antigen is unknown.

The rearrangement links TRBV10-3 to TRBJ2-1, with 9 bases identical to TRBD1. This TCR came from an adult with an advanced solid tumor such as melanoma, head and neck, liver or kidney cancer. The source material was CD4+ or CD8+ T cells sorted from blood, sampled in a trial of the OX40 agonist ivuxolimab. CDR3 nucleotides: TGTGCCACCAGGGATAGGGACAGGGACTACAATGAGCAGTTCTTC. Its translation: CATRDRDRDYNEQFF.